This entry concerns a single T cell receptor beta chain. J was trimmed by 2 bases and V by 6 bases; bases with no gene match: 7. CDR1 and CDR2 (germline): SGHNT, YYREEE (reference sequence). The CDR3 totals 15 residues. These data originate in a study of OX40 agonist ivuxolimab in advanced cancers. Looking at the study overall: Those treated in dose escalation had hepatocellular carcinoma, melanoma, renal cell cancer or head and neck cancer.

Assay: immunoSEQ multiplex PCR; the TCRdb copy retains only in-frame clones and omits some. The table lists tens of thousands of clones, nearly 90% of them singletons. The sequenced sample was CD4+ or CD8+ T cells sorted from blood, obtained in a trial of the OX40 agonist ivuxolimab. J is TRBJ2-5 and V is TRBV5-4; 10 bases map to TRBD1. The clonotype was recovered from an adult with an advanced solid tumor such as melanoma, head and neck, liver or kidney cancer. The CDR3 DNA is TGTGCCAGCAAAAAGACAGGGGGCCCTCAAGAGACCCAGTACTTC. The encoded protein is CASKKTGGPQETQYF.